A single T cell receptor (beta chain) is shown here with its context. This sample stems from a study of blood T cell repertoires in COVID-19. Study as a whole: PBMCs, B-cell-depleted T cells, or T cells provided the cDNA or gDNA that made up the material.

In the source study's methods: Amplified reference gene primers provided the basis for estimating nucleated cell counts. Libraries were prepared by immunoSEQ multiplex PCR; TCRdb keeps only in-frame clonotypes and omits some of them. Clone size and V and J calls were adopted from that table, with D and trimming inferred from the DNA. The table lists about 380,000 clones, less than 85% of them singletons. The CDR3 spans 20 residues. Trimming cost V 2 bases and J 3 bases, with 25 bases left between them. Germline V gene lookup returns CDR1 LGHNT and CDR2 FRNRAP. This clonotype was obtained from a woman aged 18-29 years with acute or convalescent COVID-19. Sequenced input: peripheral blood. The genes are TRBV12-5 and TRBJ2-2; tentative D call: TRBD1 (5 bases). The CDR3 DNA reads TGTGCTAGTGGTTTGAAGCCTGCGACGCTTACCCAAGGGGACACCGGGGAGCTGTTTTTT. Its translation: CASGLKPATLTQGDTGELFF.